Each of the 8 T cell receptor beta chains below was sequenced from the same sample in a study of beta chain features in type 1 diabetes. Sequencing targeted expressed TCRB transcripts, as all isolated RNA had been reverse transcribed. The table came from immunoSEQ multiplex PCR; TCRdb's copy has only in-frame clones and leaves some out. This table has under 400,000 clones, 10% to 15% appearing once. Source material: naive CD4+ T cells from blood. These receptors originate from a young man in good health.

This clone has only a few counts. The chain uses TRBV2 and TRBJ1-1, with D uncertain. The germline CDR1 and CDR2 sequences are SNHLY and FYNNEI. This CDR3 has 14 residues. V lost 9 bases and J lost 2, with 16 bases in between. CDR3 sequence: CARKRTYLNTEAFF. CDR3 nucleotides: TGTGCCAGAAAAAGGACTTACCTCAACACTGAAGCTTTCTTT.

The chain links TRBV29-1 to TRBJ1-1; TRBD1 agrees at 8 bases. Germline CDR1 SQVTM, CDR2 ANQGSEA. Trimming removed 7 bases from V and 1 base from J; junction bases left unmatched: 5. This CDR3 has 13 amino acids. CDR3 residues: CSAGQGSNTEAFF. The CDR3 nucleotides are TGCAGCGCAGGACAGGGCTCGAACACTGAAGCTTTCTTT.

The chain carries TRBV27 and TRBJ1-4; D is perhaps TRBD1 (6 bases). The V and J ends lost 6 bases and 7 bases respectively, with 12 bases between them. This CDR3 comprises 13 residues. Germline CDR1 and CDR2: MNHEY and SMNVEV (reference sequence). CDR3 in DNA: TGTGCCAGCAGCTCGCGAGGGGGTGAAAAACTGTTTTTT. As protein: CASSSRGGEKLFF.

V usage is TRBV30 and J usage is TRBJ1-2; D might be TRBD1 (6 bases). This CDR3 has 12 amino acids. Trimming left V 2 bases short and J 8 bases short, with 12 bases between. Germline V gene data show CDR1 as GTSNPN and CDR2 as SVGIG (reference sequence). Here the CDR3 reads CAWSTYRVGYTF. The CDR3 region has the DNA TGTGCCTGGAGTACCTACAGGGTCGGCTACACCTTC.

The rearrangement uses TRBV19 and TRBJ1-5, with D possibly matching TRBD1 (6 bases). V gave up 6 bases and J gave up 6 bases, with 15 bases separating them. This CDR3 comprises 14 residues. The V gene's germline CDR1 is LNHDA and CDR2 SQIVND (reference sequence). The CDR3 bases are TGTGCCAGTAGATTCGCAGGGGAATTTCAGCCCCAGCATTTT. Protein sequence: CASRFAGEFQPQHF.

The rearrangement joins TRBV4-2 to TRBJ2-7; D is undetermined. The CDR3 runs 15 residues. V was shortened by 1 base and J by 0 bases, with 10 bases between the two germline ends. The germline gives CDR1 LGHNA, CDR2 YNFKEQ. The DNA of the CDR3 is TGTGCCAGCAGCCAAGCCGTCTCAGTCTCCTACGAGCAGTACTTC. It codes for CASSQAVSVSYEQYF.

This clone was counted a few times. The V and J genes are TRBV5-1 and TRBJ2-2; 8 nucleotides line up with TRBD1. The CDR3 extends over 15 amino acids. CDR1 and CDR2 from the germline V gene are SGHRS and YFSETQ. V lost 1 base, J lost 5 bases, and 4 bases stayed unmatched. In nucleotides, the CDR3 is TGCGCCAGCAGCTTGCAGGGGGCGGATACCGGGGAGCTGTTTTTT. Translation: CASSLQGADTGELFF. Using reference TRBV5-1 and TRBJ2-2 for the parts outside the CDR3, the full variable domain is KAGVTQTPRYLIKTRGQQVTLSCSPISGHRSVSWYQQTPGQGLQFLFEYFSETQRNKGNFPGRFSGRQFSNSRSEMNVSTLELGDSALYLCASSLQGADTGELFFGEGSRLTVL.

The chain recombines TRBV7-2 with TRBJ2-1; no reliable D call. CDR3 length: 16 residues. Germline V gene lookup returns CDR1 SGHTA and CDR2 FQGNSA. V lost 4 bases and J 0 bases, leaving 13 bases between the germline ends. This chain's CDR3 is CASSYRFVSSYNEQFF. The CDR3 DNA reads TGTGCCAGCAGCTACAGATTCGTAAGCTCCTACAATGAGCAGTTCTTC.